Described below is a single T cell receptor (beta chain) sequence and its context. Its specificity is not known. This sample is drawn from a study of PD-L1 blockade in urothelial cancer. Study-wide points: Having blood TCR clonality under the median before treatment predicted better survival.

Synthetic analogs of TCR templates were spiked into every PCR. Profiling relied on immunoSEQ multiplex PCR, and the TCRdb table lists in-frame clones only, not all of them. The table records tens of thousands of clones, about four fifths of them present only once. The V end was cut by 3 bases, the J end by 2 bases, with 8 bases between. Germline V CDR1 and CDR2: MNHNS, SASEGT. CDR3 length equals 14 residues. Specified time point: pretreatment peripheral blood. Urothelial carcinoma in patients was locally advanced or metastatic. Anywhere from 1 to 8 samples came from each patient, spanning pretreatment and on-treatment.

This specimen was PBMCs, taken around atezolizumab (anti-PD-L1) treatment. The gene calls are TRBV6-1 and TRBJ1-5, with TRBD1 as a possible D gene (5 bases). This clonotype was obtained from a man in his 70s with urothelial cancer. DNA for the CDR3: TGTGCCAGCAGTGAGGGGGGTGGCAATCAGCCCCAGCATTTT. It is translated as CASSEGGGNQPQHF.